This note documents a single TCR beta chain sequence. This clonotype was recorded a few times. The clone's antigen remains unknown. No base quality values were provided; no much bigger clone lies one nucleotide off. The CDR3 starts with the cysteine, ends with the phenylalanine, and has 10 residues. Of all the DNA, just the CDR3 is kept, 30 bases in frame from base 1. The germline V gene gives CDR1 as ENHRY and CDR2 as SYGVKD. Ficoll-Paque density gradient centrifugation was the method used to isolate PBMCs. This sample was sequenced with an Illumina NovaSeq 6000. cDNA libraries for TCRalpha and TCRbeta were prepared by 5'RACE using constant-segment primers, with sample barcodes and unique molecular identifiers added. RNA was extracted from every sample with Trizol reagent. The libraries were amplified in two PCR steps, and the second step added a second sample barcode and Illumina TruSeq adapters. Sequencing of libraries was performed on an Illumina NovaSeq with 2 x 150 bp paired-end reads. On the study's bioinformatics: Reads were demultiplexed and collapsed into UMI-guided consensus sequences with migec v1.2.7. Using mixcr v2.1.11, UMI consensuses were aligned to TRA and TRB V and J templates and then assembled into clonotypes. Clonotypes were classified as expanded or contracted when called significant by both edgeR and NoisET, with noise models trained on biological replicates. edgeR calls used a false discovery rate-adjusted p below 0.01 and a log2 fold-change threshold of 1. As an exploratory analysis of dynamics, max-normalized trajectories of the 1000 most abundant clonotypes were examined with PCA combined with hierarchical clustering. Each responding clone was given a CD4 or CD8 phenotype based on the CD4+ and CD8+ repertoires, which had been sequenced separately. TCRdb handled the public reads itself, with Q25 trimming in fastp and clone calling in MiXCR, and kept productive beta chains. Identical CDR3 proteins give one entry, which carries the most common genes and DNA. TCRdb assigned the V and J calls; the authors' analysis was not used. This sample comprises roughly 310,000 distinct CDR3 sequences, more than 15% of them detected only once. The top ten clones comprise approximately 20% of the sample.

This sample was taken from a study of T-cell memory formation after mild COVID-19 (dated by TCRdb to 2020 to 2022). Regarding the complete study: TCR sequence clusters from the two donors were largely donor specific. In two donors, T-cell clones that expanded and contracted after mild COVID-19 were followed by sequencing TCRalpha and TCRbeta repertoires longitudinally. Two young, previously healthy adult volunteers made up the cohort, one male and one female.

The full study reports these points: The study covered only a couple of mild cases, and larger cohorts including severe cases with pre-infection samples were considered necessary. SARS-CoV-2 specificity was not confirmed for the second-wave clones peaking on day 37. Contracting CD4+ clones were located mainly in the CM and EM memory subsets, whereas CD8+ clones were found to be enriched in EMRA. Some responding clones were detected in pre-infection memory, which suggested that pre-existing cross-reactive memory T cells had joined the SARS-CoV-2 response. Clones contracting from day 15 to 85 had balanced CD4/CD8 phenotypes, while a second wave expanding from day 15 to 37 was biased towards CD4+.

This receptor was identified in a man younger than 35 who had mild COVID-19 (a few samples of this study predate the infection). The sample titles of this study are shuffled in the database, so cell type and time point are left out; the donor was told from shared clones. This chain is built from TRBV10-3 and TRBJ1-5; the D gene identity is not certain. What was sequenced was PBMCs or a T cell subset sorted from them (not recorded which). The nucleotide sequence is given as TGTGAAGGAAAGGATCAGCCCCAGCATTTT. This is translated as CEGKDQPQHF.